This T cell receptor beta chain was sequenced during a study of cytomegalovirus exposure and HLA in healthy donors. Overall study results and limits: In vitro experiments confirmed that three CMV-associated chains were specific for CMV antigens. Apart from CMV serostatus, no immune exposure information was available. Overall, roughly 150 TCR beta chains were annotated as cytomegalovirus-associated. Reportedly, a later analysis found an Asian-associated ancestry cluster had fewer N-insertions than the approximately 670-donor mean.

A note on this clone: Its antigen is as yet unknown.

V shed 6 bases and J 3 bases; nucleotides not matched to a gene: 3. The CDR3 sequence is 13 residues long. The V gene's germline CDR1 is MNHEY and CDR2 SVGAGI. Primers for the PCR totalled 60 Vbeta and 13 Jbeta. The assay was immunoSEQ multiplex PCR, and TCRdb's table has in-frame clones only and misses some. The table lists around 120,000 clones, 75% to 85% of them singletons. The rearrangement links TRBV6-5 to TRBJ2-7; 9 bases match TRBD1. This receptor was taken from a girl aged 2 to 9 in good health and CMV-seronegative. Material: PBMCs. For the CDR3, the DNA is TGTGCCAGCAGGGGGACAGGGAGCTACGAGCAGTACTTC. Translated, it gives CASRGTGSYEQYF.